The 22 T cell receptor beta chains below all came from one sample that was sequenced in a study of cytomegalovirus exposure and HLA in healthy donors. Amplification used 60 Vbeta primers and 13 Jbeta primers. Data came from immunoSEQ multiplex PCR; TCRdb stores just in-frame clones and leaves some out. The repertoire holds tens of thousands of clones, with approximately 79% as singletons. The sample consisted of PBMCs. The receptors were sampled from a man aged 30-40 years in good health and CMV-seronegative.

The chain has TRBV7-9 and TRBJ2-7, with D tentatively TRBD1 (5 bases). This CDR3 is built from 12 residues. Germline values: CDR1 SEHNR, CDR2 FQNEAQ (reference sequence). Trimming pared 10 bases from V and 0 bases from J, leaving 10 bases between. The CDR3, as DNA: TGTGCCATTGCAGGGAACTCCTACGAGCAGTACTTC. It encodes CAIAGNSYEQYF. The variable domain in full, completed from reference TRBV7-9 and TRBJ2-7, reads DTGVSQNPRHKITKRGQNVTFRCDPISEHNRLYWYRQTLGQGPEFLTYFQNEAQLEKSRLLSDRFSAERPKGSFSTLEIQRTEQGDSAMYLCAIAGNSYEQYFGPGTRLTVT.

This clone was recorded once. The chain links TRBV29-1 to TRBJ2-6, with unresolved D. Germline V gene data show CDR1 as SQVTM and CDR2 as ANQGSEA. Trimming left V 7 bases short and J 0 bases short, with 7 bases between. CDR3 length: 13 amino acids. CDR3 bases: TGCAGCGGCCTACTCTCTGGGGCCAACGTCCTGACTTTC. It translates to CSGLLSGANVLTF.

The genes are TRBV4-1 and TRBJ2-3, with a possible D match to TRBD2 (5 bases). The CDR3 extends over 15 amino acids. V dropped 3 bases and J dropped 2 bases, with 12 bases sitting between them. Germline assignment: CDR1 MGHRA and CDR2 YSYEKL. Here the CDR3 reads CASSQPDLFTDTQYF. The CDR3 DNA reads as TGCGCCAGCAGCCAGCCGGACTTGTTCACAGATACGCAGTATTTT.

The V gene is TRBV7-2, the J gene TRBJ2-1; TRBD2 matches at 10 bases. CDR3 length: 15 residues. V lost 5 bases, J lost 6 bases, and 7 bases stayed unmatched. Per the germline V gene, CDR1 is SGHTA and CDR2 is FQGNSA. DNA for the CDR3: TGTGCCAGCAGCCCCGGACTAGCGGAAACCAATGAGCAGTTCTTC. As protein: CASSPGLAETNEQFF.

The DNA for the CDR3 is TGTGCCAGCAGCGCCCGCCGGAGCGGGGAGCTGTTTTTT. Encoded protein: CASSARRSGELFF. The chain combines TRBV7-2 with TRBJ2-2, with D unclear. CDR1 and CDR2 from the germline V gene are SGHTA and FQGNSA. The germline V and J ends were trimmed by 5 bases and 7 bases, with 11 bases remaining between them. The CDR3 runs to 13 residues.

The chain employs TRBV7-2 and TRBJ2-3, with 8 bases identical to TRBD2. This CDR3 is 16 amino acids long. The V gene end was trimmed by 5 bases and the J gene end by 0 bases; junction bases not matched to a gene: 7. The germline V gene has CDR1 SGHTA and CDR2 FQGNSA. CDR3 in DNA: TGTGCCAGCAGCGTACGACTAGCGCCTAGCACAGATACGCAGTATTTT. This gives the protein CASSVRLAPSTDTQYF.

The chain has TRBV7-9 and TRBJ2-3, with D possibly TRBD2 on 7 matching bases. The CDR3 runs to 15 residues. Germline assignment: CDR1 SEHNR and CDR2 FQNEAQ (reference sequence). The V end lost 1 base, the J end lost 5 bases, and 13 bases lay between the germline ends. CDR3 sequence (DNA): TGTGCCAGCAGCTTAGTAGGGGGGGCCATAGATACGCAGTATTTT. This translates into CASSLVGGAIDTQYF.

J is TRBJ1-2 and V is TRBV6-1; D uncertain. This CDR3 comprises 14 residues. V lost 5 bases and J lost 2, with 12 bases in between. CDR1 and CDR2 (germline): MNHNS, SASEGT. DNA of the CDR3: TGTGCCAGCAGTCCTCAACTGGAGAACTATGGCTACACCTTC. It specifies CASSPQLENYGYTF.

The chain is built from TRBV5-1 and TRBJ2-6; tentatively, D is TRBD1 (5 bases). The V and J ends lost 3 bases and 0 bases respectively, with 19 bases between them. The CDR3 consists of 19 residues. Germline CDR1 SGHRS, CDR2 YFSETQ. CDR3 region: CASSWGPQGLSSGANVLTF. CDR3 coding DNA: TGCGCCAGCAGCTGGGGCCCCCAGGGTCTGTCCTCTGGGGCCAACGTCCTGACTTTC.

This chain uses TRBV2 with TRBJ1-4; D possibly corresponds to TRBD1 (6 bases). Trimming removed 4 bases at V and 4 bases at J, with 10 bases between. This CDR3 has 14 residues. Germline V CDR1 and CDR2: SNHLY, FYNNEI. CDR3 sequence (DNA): TGTGCCAGCAGTGTCGGGGGGCTTAATGAAAAACTGTTTTTT. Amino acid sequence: CASSVGGLNEKLFF.

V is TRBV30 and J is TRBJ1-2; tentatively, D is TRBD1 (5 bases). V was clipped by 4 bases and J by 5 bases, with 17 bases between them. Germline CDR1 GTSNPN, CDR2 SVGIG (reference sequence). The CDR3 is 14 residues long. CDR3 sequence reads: CAWIQGLGPYGYTF. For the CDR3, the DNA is TGTGCCTGGATTCAGGGTTTGGGGCCTTATGGCTACACCTTC.

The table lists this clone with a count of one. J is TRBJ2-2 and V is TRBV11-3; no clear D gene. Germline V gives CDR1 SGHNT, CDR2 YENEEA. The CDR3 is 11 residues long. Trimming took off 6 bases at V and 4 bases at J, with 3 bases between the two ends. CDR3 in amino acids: CASSRTGELFF. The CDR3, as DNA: TGTGCCAGCAGTCGCACCGGGGAGCTGTTTTTT.

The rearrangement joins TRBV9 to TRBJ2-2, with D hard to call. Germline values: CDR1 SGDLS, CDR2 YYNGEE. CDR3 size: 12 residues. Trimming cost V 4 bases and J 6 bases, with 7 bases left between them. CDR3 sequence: CASSFRPGELFF. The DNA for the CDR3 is TGTGCCAGCAGCTTCAGGCCCGGGGAGCTGTTTTTT.

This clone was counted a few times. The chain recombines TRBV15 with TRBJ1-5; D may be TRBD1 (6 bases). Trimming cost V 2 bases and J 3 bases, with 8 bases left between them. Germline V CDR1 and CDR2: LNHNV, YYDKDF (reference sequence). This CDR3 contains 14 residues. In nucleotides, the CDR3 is TGTGCCACCAGCAGAAGGACAGTCAATCAGCCCCAGCATTTT. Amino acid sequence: CATSRRTVNQPQHF.

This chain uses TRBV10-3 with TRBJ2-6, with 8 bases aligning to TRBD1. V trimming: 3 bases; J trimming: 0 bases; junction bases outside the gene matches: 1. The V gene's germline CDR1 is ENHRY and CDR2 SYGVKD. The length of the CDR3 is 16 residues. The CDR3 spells CAISDQGASGANVLTF. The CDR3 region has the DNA TGTGCCATCAGTGATCAGGGGGCCTCTGGGGCCAACGTCCTGACTTTC.

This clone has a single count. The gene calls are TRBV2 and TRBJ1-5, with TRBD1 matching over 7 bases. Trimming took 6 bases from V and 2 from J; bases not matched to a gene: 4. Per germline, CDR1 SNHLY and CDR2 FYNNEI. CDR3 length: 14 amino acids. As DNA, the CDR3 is TGTGCCAGCAGCGCCGGGACAGGCAATCAGCCCCAGCATTTT. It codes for CASSAGTGNQPQHF.

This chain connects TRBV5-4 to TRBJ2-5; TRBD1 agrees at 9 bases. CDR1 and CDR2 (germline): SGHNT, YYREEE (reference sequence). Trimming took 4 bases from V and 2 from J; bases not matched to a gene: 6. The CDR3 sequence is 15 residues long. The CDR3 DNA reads TGTGCCAGCAGCGATAAGGACAGGGGTCAAGAGACCCAGTACTTC. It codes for CASSDKDRGQETQYF.

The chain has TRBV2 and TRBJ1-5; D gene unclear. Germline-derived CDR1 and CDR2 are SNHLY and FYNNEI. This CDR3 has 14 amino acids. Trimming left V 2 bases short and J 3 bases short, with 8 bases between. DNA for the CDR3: TGTGCCAGCAGTGAAATCGGGAACAATCAGCCCCAGCATTTT. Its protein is CASSEIGNNQPQHF.

CDR3 loop: CASSSYSNTGELFF. The CDR3 DNA sequence: TGTGCCAGCAGCTCCTACAGCAACACCGGGGAGCTGTTTTTT. The chain links TRBV7-9 to TRBJ2-2; D not certain. Germline values: CDR1 SEHNR, CDR2 FQNEAQ (reference sequence). Trimming removed 4 bases from V and 2 bases from J, with 8 bases in between. The CDR3 is 14 residues long.

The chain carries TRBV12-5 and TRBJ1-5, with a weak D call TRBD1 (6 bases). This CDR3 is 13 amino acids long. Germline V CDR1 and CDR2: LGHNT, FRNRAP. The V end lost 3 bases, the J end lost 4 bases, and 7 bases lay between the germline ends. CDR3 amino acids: CASGFGQNQPQHF. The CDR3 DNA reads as TGTGCTAGTGGTTTTGGACAGAATCAGCCCCAGCATTTT.

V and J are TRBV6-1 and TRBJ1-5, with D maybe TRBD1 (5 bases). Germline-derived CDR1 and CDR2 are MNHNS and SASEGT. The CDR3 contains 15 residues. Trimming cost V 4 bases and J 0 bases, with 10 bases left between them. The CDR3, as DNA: TGTGCCAGCAGTGGAAGGGGACTTAGCAATCAGCCCCAGCATTTT. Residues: CASSGRGLSNQPQHF.

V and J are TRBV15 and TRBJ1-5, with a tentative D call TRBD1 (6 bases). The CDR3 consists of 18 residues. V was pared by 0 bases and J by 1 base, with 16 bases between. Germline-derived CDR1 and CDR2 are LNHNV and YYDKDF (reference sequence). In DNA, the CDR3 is TGTGCCACCAGCAGAGAAAGGGGGACCCAGGGAAGCAATCAGCCCCAGCATTTT. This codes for CATSRERGTQGSNQPQHF.